This T cell receptor (beta chain) emerged from a study of CD8+ T cells in alopecia areata. Study overall: Among treated patients, oral tofacitinib was administered at 5 to 10 mg twice daily. Study results and limitations: Scalp sequencing captures resident alphabeta T cells of normal skin too.

Extraction of RNA preceded its reverse transcription into cDNA, which served as the sequencing template. Profiled with immunoSEQ multiplex PCR; TCRdb holds only in-frame clones, not every one. The top ten clones hold 1.6% of a sample with 200,000 to 250,000 clones, more than 45% of them seen once. Regarding treatment: oral pan-JAK inhibitor, 5-10 mg twice daily. Of note for this clone: Its antigen is still unknown.

Trimming left V 0 bases short and J 1 base short, with 9 bases between. The CDR3 is 14 residues long. Germline assignment: CDR1 GTSNPN and CDR2 SVGIG (reference sequence). This TCR came from a human donor with alopecia areata. The material sequenced was CD4+ T cells sorted from blood, taken at week 4, from a patient treated with tofacitinib. The rearrangement uses TRBV30 and TRBJ1-1; D gene unclear. CDR3 loop: CAWSVQEKNTEAFF. The CDR3 nucleotides are TGTGCCTGGAGTGTACAAGAAAAGAACACTGAAGCTTTCTTT.